A single sample gave rise to the 11 T cell receptor beta chains below, sequenced in a study of T cell responses to AZD1222 COVID-19 vaccine. The data were produced by immunoSEQ multiplex PCR, yet TCRdb's version contains in-frame clones alone and is incomplete. The sample shows about 140,000 clones, approximately 90% of them seen only once. This sample comprised peripheral blood, obtained on day 0 of AZD1222 vaccination. The receptors come from an adult in good health.

V gene TRBV15 combines with J gene TRBJ2-3, with 8 nucleotides matching TRBD1. V lost 0 bases, J lost 0 bases, and 11 bases stayed unmatched. This CDR3 is 19 amino acids long. Germline CDR1 LNHNV, CDR2 YYDKDF (reference sequence). CDR3 sequence: CATSRDNRGAGYSTDTQYF. The CDR3 DNA follows: TGTGCCACCAGCAGAGACAACAGGGGGGCGGGTTACAGCACAGATACGCAGTATTTT.

The rearrangement uses TRBV28 and TRBJ2-7; D is unclear. V gave up 4 bases and J gave up 6 bases, with 7 bases separating them. This CDR3 has 11 residues. Germline V gene lookup returns CDR1 MDHEN and CDR2 SYDVKM. In DNA, the CDR3 is TGTGCCAGCAGTTCGAGGTTCGAGCAGTACTTC. Translation gives CASSSRFEQYF.

The V gene is TRBV5-1, the J gene TRBJ1-1; TRBD1 is a possible D gene (6 bases). From germline, CDR1 is SGHRS and CDR2 YFSETQ. This CDR3 comprises 13 residues. V was shortened by 6 bases and J by 9 bases, with 18 bases between the two germline ends. The CDR3 region is CASKLGGQTKAFF. The CDR3 DNA is TGCGCCAGCAAATTGGGCGGACAGACCAAAGCTTTCTTT.

Of note for this clone: In the same sample, other DNA sequences code for this CDR3. This chain connects TRBV5-6 to TRBJ1-5; no reliable D call. Germline values: CDR1 SGHDT, CDR2 YYEEEE. This CDR3 is 12 amino acids long. With 0 bases removed from V and 2 bases from J, the gap between germline ends came to 0 bases. The chain's CDR3 is CASSLGNQPQHF. CDR3 coding DNA: TGTGCCAGCAGCTTGGGCAATCAGCCCCAGCATTTT.

The chain links TRBV7-6 to TRBJ1-1; D is uncertain. Germline loops: CDR1 SGHVS, CDR2 FNYEAQ. The CDR3 runs to 17 residues. V was trimmed by 0 bases and J by 2 bases, leaving 16 bases between them. The CDR3: CASSLALGRDRNTEAFF. CDR3 sequence (DNA): TGTGCCAGCAGCTTAGCGTTGGGAAGGGATCGAAACACTGAAGCTTTCTTT.

V gene TRBV2 combines with J gene TRBJ1-1; no definite D call. Trimming stripped 2 bases from V and 1 base from J, with 17 bases between. From germline, CDR1 is SNHLY and CDR2 FYNNEI. CDR3 length: 17 residues. The CDR3 here is CASSEPVDRRSNTEAFF. The CDR3 DNA sequence: TGTGCCAGCAGTGAACCCGTGGACCGGAGATCGAACACTGAAGCTTTCTTT.

The V gene is TRBV12-3 or TRBV12-4, the J gene TRBJ2-1; D not resolved. The CDR3 totals 12 residues. With 4 bases removed from V and 5 bases from J, the gap between germline ends came to 6 bases. The CDR3 bases are TGTGCCAGCAGTTCTCTCAACAATGAGCAGTTCTTC. It yields the protein CASSSLNNEQFF.

This clone was detected once. The chain has TRBV7-9 and TRBJ1-6, with a possible D match to TRBD1 (5 bases). This CDR3 has 14 amino acids. Germline CDR1 reads SEHNR; CDR2 reads FQNEAQ (reference sequence). The V end lost 4 bases, the J end lost 7 bases, and 11 bases lay between the germline ends. The CDR3 region is CASSSGTENSPLHF. DNA of the CDR3: TGTGCCAGCAGCTCCGGGACGGAGAATTCACCCCTCCACTTT.

The chain uses TRBV29-1 and TRBJ2-7, with D possibly being TRBD2 (5 bases). Trimming shortened V by 5 bases and J by 5 bases, and 16 bases separated the two germline ends. The CDR3 has 13 amino acids. Germline V gene data show CDR1 as SQVTM and CDR2 as ANQGSEA. The CDR3 reads CSVFGGGEHEQYF. The CDR3 DNA follows: TGCAGCGTTTTCGGTGGAGGAGAACACGAGCAGTACTTC.

This clone came up once. The chain joins TRBV28 to TRBJ2-3, with 7 bases identical to TRBD2. Germline assignment: CDR1 MDHEN and CDR2 SYDVKM. The ends lost 2 bases at V and 4 bases at J; junction bases unmatched: 12. This CDR3 spans 17 amino acids. The CDR3 loop is CASSLRSAGVRPDTQYF. CDR3 DNA: TGTGCCAGCAGTTTAAGGTCGGCGGGAGTACGGCCAGATACGCAGTATTTT.

The J gene is TRBJ1-3, the V gene TRBV5-6; no clear D. Germline V gene sequence: CDR1 SGHDT, CDR2 YYEEEE. This CDR3 comprises 16 residues. V gave up 2 bases and J gave up 0 bases, with 12 bases separating them. CDR3 DNA sequence: TGTGCCAGCAGCTTCATAGCACGGTCCTCTGGAAACACCATATATTTT. Translated: CASSFIARSSGNTIYF.